The 5 T cell receptor beta chains reported below all come from one sample, sequenced in a study of cytomegalovirus exposure and HLA in healthy donors (dated by TCRdb to 2016 to 2017). Library method: the immunoSEQ multiplex PCR assay. A mixture of 60 forward primers for TCR Vbeta segments and 13 reverse primers for TCR Jbeta segments was used in the multiplex PCR. TCRdb limited this immuneACCESS table to in-frame rearrangements with V and J called. A share of clones is missing; checked studies link under half to unresolved V genes, and the rest is unexplained. For this sample the table gives about 180,000 clones, of which around four fifths were detected only once. The ten largest clones represent approximately 1.4% of the sample. Sequenced sample: PBMCs. Source of these receptors: a man younger than 35 in good health and CMV-seronegative.

The DNA of the CDR3 is TGTGCCAGCAGCTCAGGACAGGGGGCTGCTAGCACAGATACGCAGTATTTT. The encoded protein is CASSSGQGAASTDTQYF. The chain uses TRBV7-2 and TRBJ2-3; TRBD1 matches at 11 bases. Germline V lookup: CDR1 SGHTA, CDR2 FQGNSA. The CDR3 contains 17 residues. V shed 4 bases, J shed 0 bases, and the junction held 6 bases outside the gene matches.

The CDR3 spells CASSHKPVAGEGNEQFF. The CDR3, as DNA: TGCGCCAGCAGCCATAAACCTGTAGCGGGAGAGGGCAATGAGCAGTTCTTC. The chain carries TRBV4-3 and TRBJ2-1, with 9 bases aligning to TRBD2. Germline CDR1 and CDR2: LGHNA and YSLEER. The CDR3 contains 17 residues. Losses at the gene ends were 3 bases for V and 6 bases for J; bases not matched to a gene: 12.

In its sample, this clone was seen a few times. The rearrangement uses TRBV13 and TRBJ2-3; 7 positions agree with TRBD2. The trim removed 5 bases at V and 1 base at J, leaving 3 bases unmatched. CDR1 and CDR2 from the germline V gene are PRHDT and FYEKMQ (reference sequence). The CDR3 length is 14 residues. The CDR3 sequence is CASSHRGGTDTQYF. Here the CDR3 DNA reads TGTGCCAGCAGCCACCGGGGGGGCACAGATACGCAGTATTTT. The full variable domain, completed using reference TRBV13 and TRBJ2-3, is AAGVIQSPRHLIKEKRETATLKCYPIPRHDTVYWYQQGPGQDPQFLISFYEKMQSDKGSIPDRFSAQQFSDYHSELNMSSLELGDSALYFCASSHRGGTDTQYFGPGTRLTVL.

This clone has only a few counts. The chain links TRBV30 to TRBJ2-2; 7 nucleotides align to TRBD1. Germline loops: CDR1 GTSNPN, CDR2 SVGIG (reference sequence). Losses at the gene ends were 4 bases for V and 3 bases for J; bases not matched to a gene: 5. The CDR3 sequence is 14 residues long. The CDR3 reads CAWKMTGYTGELFF. CDR3 in DNA: TGTGCCTGGAAAATGACAGGGTACACCGGGGAGCTGTTTTTT.

The CDR3 DNA reads as TGTGCCAGCAGCCTGACTAGCGGGAACACCGGGGAGCTGTTTTTT. Translation gives CASSLTSGNTGELFF. The V gene is TRBV6-1, the J gene TRBJ2-2, with 9 positions matching TRBD2. J gave up 1 base and V 6 bases, and 3 bases lay outside the gene matches. The CDR3 length is 15 residues. Germline lookup yields CDR1 MNHNS and CDR2 SASEGT.